These 16 T cell receptor beta chains share one sample of origin, sequenced in a study of T-cell memory formation after mild COVID-19. TCRdb itself ran the 5' RACE reads through MiXCR, one entry per CDR3 protein. The profile shows about 600,000 distinct CDR3 sequences, less than 25% of them singletons. The sequenced sample consisted of PBMCs or a T cell subset sorted from them (not recorded which). The source of these receptors is an adult woman who had mild COVID-19 (a few samples of this study predate the infection). Cell type and time point are not known.

Here the CDR3 reads CASRRTSGSTDEQFF. DNA of the CDR3: TGTGCCAGCAGAAGGACTAGCGGGAGTACCGATGAGCAGTTCTTC. This chain uses TRBV6-6 with TRBJ2-1; 13 positions match TRBD2. The CDR3 totals 15 residues. Germline values: CDR1 MNHNY, CDR2 SVGAGI (reference sequence). V dropped 6 bases and J dropped 8; count of bases not matched to a gene: 7.

This chain links TRBV7-9 with TRBJ2-7, with D perhaps given as TRBD1 or TRBD2 (5 bases each). Trimming pared 6 bases from V and 4 bases from J, leaving 13 bases between. The CDR3 is made up of 13 amino acids. From germline, CDR1 is SEHNR and CDR2 FQNEAQ (reference sequence). As DNA, the CDR3 is TGTGCCAGCAGAATCGGGGCCGGGTACGAGCAGTACTTC. It encodes CASRIGAGYEQYF.

This clonotype has more than one count but fewer than ten. J is TRBJ2-5 and V is TRBV6-2 or TRBV6-3; 9 positions match TRBD2. J lost 1 base, V lost 6 bases, and 21 bases had no gene match. CDR3 size: 20 residues. Germline V gene data show CDR1 as MNHEY and CDR2 as SVGEGT. The chain's CDR3 is CASSPGLAGPGAHFQETQYF. The CDR3 DNA follows: TGTGCCAGCAGCCCGGGGCTAGCGGGACCCGGGGCCCATTTCCAAGAGACCCAGTACTTC.

This clonotype was seen only a few times. V gene TRBV20-1 combines with J gene TRBJ1-2; D remains unclear. CDR1 and CDR2 from the germline V gene are DFQATT and SNEGSKA (reference sequence). The germline V and J ends were trimmed by 3 bases and 3 bases, with 8 bases remaining between them. The CDR3 has 12 amino acids. Here the CDR3 DNA reads TGCAGTGCTAGGCCCGGGGACTATGGCTACACCTTC. Translation: CSARPGDYGYTF.

This clonotype has more than one count but fewer than ten. The V gene is TRBV11-3, the J gene TRBJ2-1; 11 nucleotides line up with TRBD2. Germline assignment: CDR1 SGHNT and CDR2 YENEEA. V shed 4 bases, J shed 6 bases, and the junction held 5 bases outside the gene matches. The CDR3 length is 15 residues. DNA for the CDR3: TGTGCCAGCAGCTCGACTAGCGGGATCGGCAATGAGCAGTTCTTC. Encoded protein: CASSSTSGIGNEQFF.

The chain combines TRBV13 with TRBJ2-1; no clear D gene. The V gene's germline CDR1 is PRHDT and CDR2 FYEKMQ (reference sequence). V gave up 8 bases and J gave up 1 base, with 12 bases separating them. The CDR3 sequence is 14 residues long. The chain's CDR3 is CASGVGLSYNEQFF. The CDR3 nucleotides are TGTGCCAGCGGGGTAGGCTTGTCCTACAATGAGCAGTTCTTC.

V gene TRBV30 combines with J gene TRBJ1-1; 9 bases fit TRBD1. Germline V lookup: CDR1 GTSNPN, CDR2 SVGIG (reference sequence). The ends lost 4 bases at V and 1 base at J; junction bases unmatched: 4. The CDR3 spans 14 residues. In DNA, the CDR3 is TGTGCCTGGAACAACAGGGGGCGGAACACTGAAGCTTTCTTT. Amino acids: CAWNNRGRNTEAFF.

The chain recombines TRBV24-1 with TRBJ2-7; weak D call: TRBD1 (6 bases). CDR3 size: 13 residues. The germline CDR1 and CDR2 sequences are KGHDR and SFDVKD. V was cut by 3 bases and J by 3 bases, with 8 bases left in between. This chain's CDR3 is CATSDGQFYEQYF. The CDR3 nucleotides read TGTGCCACCAGTGATGGACAGTTCTACGAGCAGTACTTC.

The chain uses TRBV6-2 or TRBV6-3 and TRBJ1-1; the D gene is possibly TRBD1 (5 bases). V lost 1 base and J 2 bases, leaving 8 bases between the germline ends. CDR1 MNHEY and CDR2 SVGEGT come from the germline V gene. The CDR3 totals 14 residues. DNA for the CDR3: TGTGCCAGCAGTTACTTGGGGGTTAACACTGAAGCTTTCTTT. This sequence encodes CASSYLGVNTEAFF.

The chain is built from TRBV27 and TRBJ1-5, with 10 bases matching TRBD1. CDR3 length equals 15 residues. The V gene's germline CDR1 is MNHEY and CDR2 SMNVEV (reference sequence). Trimming removed 5 bases from V and 2 bases from J; junction bases left unmatched: 3. In DNA, the CDR3 is TGTGCCAGCAGTACGGGGACAGGGGGCAATCAGCCCCAGCATTTT. Encoded protein: CASSTGTGGNQPQHF.

In its sample, this clonotype was seen many times. The chain is built from TRBV5-1 and TRBJ2-3, with 9 bases fitting TRBD2. J gave up 2 bases and V 6 bases, and 4 bases lay outside the gene matches. In germline, CDR1 is SGHRS, CDR2 YFSETQ. The CDR3 has 14 amino acids. CDR3 bases: TGCGCCAGCACCCTAGCGGGAAACACAGATACGCAGTATTTT. This translates into CASTLAGNTDTQYF.

The chain employs TRBV5-1 and TRBJ2-7; D assignment may be TRBD1 or TRBD2 (5 bases each). V lost 4 bases, J lost 3 bases, and 20 bases lay in between. This CDR3 has 16 residues. The germline V gene has CDR1 SGHRS and CDR2 YFSETQ. The CDR3 region is CASSPGTPQTHYEQYF. As DNA, the CDR3 is TGCGCCAGCAGCCCTGGGACCCCTCAGACCCACTACGAGCAGTACTTC.

The rearrangement links TRBV9 to TRBJ2-7; TRBD1 matches at 8 bases. CDR1 and CDR2 (germline): SGDLS, YYNGEE. The CDR3 totals 15 residues. J lost 5 bases, V lost 1 base, and 8 bases had no gene match. The CDR3 DNA follows: TGTGCCAGCAGCGTACATTCGACAGGGGTCCACGAGCAGTACTTC. Protein: CASSVHSTGVHEQYF.

The chain couples TRBV29-1 to TRBJ2-7; D possibly corresponds to TRBD1 (6 bases). The CDR3 runs 13 residues. CDR1 is SQVTM, CDR2 ANQGSEA, per germline. Trimming shortened V by 7 bases and J by 0 bases, and 13 bases separated the two germline ends. The CDR3 nucleotides are TGCAGCGCTAGCCGGGACAACTCCTACGAGCAGTACTTC. Its protein is CSASRDNSYEQYF.

This clonotype was seen a handful of times. The rearrangement links TRBV6-5 to TRBJ2-7; TRBD2 is a possible D gene (7 bases). The CDR3 sequence is 14 residues long. V lost 0 bases, J lost 4 bases, and 10 bases lay in between. Germline V gives CDR1 MNHEY, CDR2 SVGAGI. The CDR3 spells CASSYSAGQYEQYF. The CDR3 DNA is TGTGCCAGCAGTTACTCAGCGGGACAATACGAGCAGTACTTC.

The rearrangement uses TRBV13 and TRBJ2-1; D gene unclear. Trimming took 0 bases from V and 2 from J, leaving 8 bases between them. The CDR3 contains 15 residues. Germline V gene lookup returns CDR1 PRHDT and CDR2 FYEKMQ (reference sequence). CDR3 region: CASSLGGVPYNEQFF. The CDR3 bases are TGTGCCAGCAGCTTAGGTGGGGTCCCCTACAATGAGCAGTTCTTC.